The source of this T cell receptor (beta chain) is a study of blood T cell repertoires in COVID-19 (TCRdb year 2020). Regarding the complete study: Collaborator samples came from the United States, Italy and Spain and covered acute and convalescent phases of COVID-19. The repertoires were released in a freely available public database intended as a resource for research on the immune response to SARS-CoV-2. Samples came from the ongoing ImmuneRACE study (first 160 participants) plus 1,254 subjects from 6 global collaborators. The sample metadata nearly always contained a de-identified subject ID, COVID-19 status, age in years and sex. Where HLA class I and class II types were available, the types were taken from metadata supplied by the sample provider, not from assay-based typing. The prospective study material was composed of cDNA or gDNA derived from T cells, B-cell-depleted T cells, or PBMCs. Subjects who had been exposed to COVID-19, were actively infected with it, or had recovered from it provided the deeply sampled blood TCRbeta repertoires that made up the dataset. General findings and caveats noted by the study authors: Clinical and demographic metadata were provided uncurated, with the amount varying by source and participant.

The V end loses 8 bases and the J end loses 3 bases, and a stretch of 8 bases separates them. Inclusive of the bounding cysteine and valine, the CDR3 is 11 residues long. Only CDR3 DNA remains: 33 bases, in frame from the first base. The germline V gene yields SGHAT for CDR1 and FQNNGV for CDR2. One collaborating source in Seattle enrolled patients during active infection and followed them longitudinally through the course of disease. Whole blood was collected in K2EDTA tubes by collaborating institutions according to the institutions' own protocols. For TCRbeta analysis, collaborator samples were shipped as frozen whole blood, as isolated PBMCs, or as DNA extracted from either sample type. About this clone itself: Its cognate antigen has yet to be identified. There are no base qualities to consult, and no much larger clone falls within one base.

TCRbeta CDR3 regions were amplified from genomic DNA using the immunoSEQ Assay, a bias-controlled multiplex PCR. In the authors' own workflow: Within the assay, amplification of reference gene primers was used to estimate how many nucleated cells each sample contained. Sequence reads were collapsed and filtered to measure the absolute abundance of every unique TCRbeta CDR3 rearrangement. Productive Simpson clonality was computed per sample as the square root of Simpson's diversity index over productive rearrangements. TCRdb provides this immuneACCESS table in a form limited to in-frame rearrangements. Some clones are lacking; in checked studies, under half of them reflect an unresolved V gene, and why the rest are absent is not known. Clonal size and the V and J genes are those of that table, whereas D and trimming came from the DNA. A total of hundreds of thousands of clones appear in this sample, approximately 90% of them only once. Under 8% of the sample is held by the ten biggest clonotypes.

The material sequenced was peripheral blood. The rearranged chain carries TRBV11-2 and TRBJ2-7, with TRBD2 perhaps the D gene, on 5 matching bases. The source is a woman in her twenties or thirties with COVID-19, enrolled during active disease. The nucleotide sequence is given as TGTGCCAGCGAGGGTTACTACGAGCAGTACGTC. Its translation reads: CASEGYYEQYV.